Listed below are T cell receptor beta chains from one sample, sequenced in a study of technical replicates of blood from a few donors. Profiled with immunoSEQ multiplex PCR; TCRdb holds only in-frame clones, not every one. The sample includes roughly 93,000 clones, 90% to 96% of them seen just once. The sequenced sample was T cells isolated from PBMCs. These receptors were taken from a human donor in good health. Both conserved end residues are part of each CDR3. A D gene is named only where the DNA matches it firmly. Size is omitted from some rows. Given values are once, few, many or a class for expanded clones.

d_call j_call v_call clone_size cdr3_aa cdr3_nt
. TRBJ2-2 TRBV7-6 . CASSSGQTNTGELFF TGTGCCAGCAGCTCCGGACAGACGAACACCGGGGAGCTGTTTTTT
TRBD1 TRBJ1-5 TRBV28 . CASREATGGLNQPQHF TGTGCCAGCAGAGAAGCCACAGGGGGCCTAAATCAGCCCCAGCATTTT
. TRBJ1-3 TRBV15 . CATSTGRGNTIYF TGTGCCACAAGCACAGGGAGGGGAAACACCATATATTTT
. TRBJ1-3 TRBV7-5 . CVRSSFRVRGSGNTIYF TGTGTCAGAAGCTCCTTCAGGGTAAGGGGCTCTGGAAACACCATATATTTT
. TRBJ2-1 TRBV4-1 once CASSRSGQQQEQFF TGCGCCAGCAGCCGATCTGGACAGCAGCAAGAGCAGTTCTTC
. TRBJ2-7 TRBV9 . CASSTQGTHEQYF TGTGCCAGCAGTACACAGGGTACCCACGAGCAGTACTTC
. TRBJ2-6 TRBV5-1 . CASRQTSSGANVLTF TGCGCCAGCAGACAAACTAGCTCTGGGGCCAACGTCCTGACTTTC
. TRBJ1-2 TRBV9 few CASSVNGAGTGYTF TGTGCCAGCAGCGTAAATGGGGCGGGGACTGGCTACACCTTC
. TRBJ1-5 TRBV19 . CASRTDRARNQPQHF TGTGCCAGTAGAACAGACAGAGCGCGCAATCAGCCCCAGCATTTT
. TRBJ2-5 TRBV29-1 once CSVWLAEGETQYF TGCAGCGTTTGGTTAGCGGAAGGGGAGACCCAGTACTTC
TRBD1 TRBJ2-3 TRBV5-6 . CASSGNRGRGTDTQYF TGTGCCAGCAGCGGGAACAGGGGCCGGGGCACAGATACGCAGTATTTT
. TRBJ2-3 TRBV25-1 . CASKRWGVDTQYF TGTGCCAGCAAACGGTGGGGAGTAGATACGCAGTATTTT
TRBD2 TRBJ2-7 TRBV5-5 . CASSLWGGTYEQYF TGTGCCAGCAGCTTGTGGGGGGGGACCTACGAGCAGTACTTC
. TRBJ1-2 TRBV11-2 once CASSLGHSTNYGYTF TGTGCCAGCAGCTTGGGGCACTCCACTAACTATGGCTACACCTTC
TRBD1 TRBJ1-2 TRBV27 . CASSLSGQGNYGYTF TGTGCCAGCAGTTTATCGGGACAGGGAAACTATGGCTACACCTTC
. TRBJ2-3 TRBV5-6 . CASSLPRLRDTDTQYF TGTGCCAGCAGCTTGCCTAGACTAAGGGACACAGATACGCAGTATTTT
TRBD2 TRBJ2-1 TRBV7-2 . CASSLDSGGAYEQFF TGTGCCAGCAGCTTAGATAGCGGGGGGGCCTATGAGCAGTTCTTC
. TRBJ2-3 TRBV28 . CASSLDNRGTDTQYF TGTGCCAGCAGTTTGGATAACAGGGGCACAGATACGCAGTATTTT
. TRBJ2-2 TRBV27 . CATITNTGELFF TGTGCGACAATCACGAACACCGGGGAGCTGTTTTTT
. TRBJ2-3 TRBV6-1 . CASSETVRGATDTQYF TGTGCCAGCAGTGAGACAGTCAGGGGGGCCACAGATACGCAGTATTTT
. TRBJ1-4 TRBV14 . CASSPGEGPNEKLFF TGTGCCAGCAGCCCAGGGGAGGGACCTAATGAAAAACTGTTTTTT
. TRBJ1-2 TRBV20-1 . CMISGDEGYTF TGCATGATAAGCGGGGATGAAGGCTACACCTTC
TRBD2 TRBJ2-7 TRBV4-1 . CASSRGLAAYEQYF TGCGCCAGCAGCCGCGGACTAGCGGCCTACGAGCAGTACTTC
. TRBJ1-2 TRBV28 . CASSLISDLNYGYTF TGTGCCAGCAGTTTAATTTCAGATCTTAACTATGGCTACACCTTC
TRBD2 TRBJ2-3 TRBV29-1 . CSVDRSGRADTQYF TGCAGCGTTGATAGGAGCGGGAGGGCAGATACGCAGTATTTT
TRBD1 TRBJ2-2 TRBV2 . CASSERTGGTGELFF TGTGCCAGCAGTGAGAGGACAGGTGGAACCGGGGAGCTGTTTTTT